The rows below give T cell receptor beta chains drawn from one sample of a study of blood T cell repertoires in COVID-19. The data were produced by immunoSEQ multiplex PCR, yet TCRdb's version contains in-frame clones alone and is incomplete. Among approximately 200,000 clones, around four fifths were seen once, and the ten largest hold 12%. Sequenced sample: PBMCs or T cells enriched from blood (not recorded which). Source of these receptors: a man aged 40-49 years who had recovered from COVID-19. Each CDR3 is given with its conserved first and last residue. The D gene is left open where the match is weak. Clone size is given for some rows only: seen once, a few or many times, or a class if the clone is expanded.

>TRBV7-2|once|-|TRBJ1-2
TGTGCCAGCAGCTTAGACGGCAGGGTGGAAGGCTACACCTTC
CASSLDGRVEGYTF
>TRBV3-1/TRBV3-2|-|-|TRBJ2-5
TGTGCCAGCAGCCAAGGTCCGGCCCAGGGATACGAGACCCAGTACTTC
CASSQGPAQGYETQYF
>TRBV19|few|TRBD1|TRBJ2-7
TGTGCCAGTAGTATAGCCCCAGGGGGCTTGGGGTACGAGCAGTACTTC
CASSIAPGGLGYEQYF
>TRBV2|-|TRBD2|TRBJ2-3
TGTGCCAGCAGTGCAGATAGCGGGACCCCTAGCACAGATACGCAGTATTTT
CASSADSGTPSTDTQYF
>TRBV18|-|-|TRBJ1-4
TGTGCCAGCTCGTTGCGACAGCTTCAAAATGAAAAACTGTTTTTT
CASSLRQLQNEKLFF
>TRBV9|-|-|TRBJ2-7
TGTGCCAGCAGCGTAGGACAGGACACCTACGAGCAGTACTTC
CASSVGQDTYEQYF
>TRBV5-1|-|-|TRBJ2-5
TGCGCCAGCAGCTTTAATATCCCTTCCCCCGAGACCCAGTACTTC
CASSFNIPSPETQYF
>TRBV9|once|TRBD1|TRBJ1-1
TGTGCCAGCAGCGCACGGGACAGGGGATTTATGAACACTGAAGCTTTCTTT
CASSARDRGFMNTEAFF
>TRBV18|-|-|TRBJ2-2
TGTGCCAGCTCACGACAGGGACTGAACACCGGGGAGCTGTTTTTT
CASSRQGLNTGELFF
>TRBV28|-|TRBD1|TRBJ1-1
TGTGCCAGCAGTTCACAACAGGGGGCGCACACTGAAGCTTTCTTT
CASSSQQGAHTEAFF
>TRBV15|-|TRBD2|TRBJ2-1
TGTGCCACCAGTAGGAGCGGGAGGGCAAGGAATGAGCAGTTCTTC
CATSRSGRARNEQFF
>TRBV5-4|-|TRBD1|TRBJ1-6
TGTGCCAGCAGCTCGAAGGACAGGGGTAGTTCACCCCTCCACTTT
CASSSKDRGSSPLHF